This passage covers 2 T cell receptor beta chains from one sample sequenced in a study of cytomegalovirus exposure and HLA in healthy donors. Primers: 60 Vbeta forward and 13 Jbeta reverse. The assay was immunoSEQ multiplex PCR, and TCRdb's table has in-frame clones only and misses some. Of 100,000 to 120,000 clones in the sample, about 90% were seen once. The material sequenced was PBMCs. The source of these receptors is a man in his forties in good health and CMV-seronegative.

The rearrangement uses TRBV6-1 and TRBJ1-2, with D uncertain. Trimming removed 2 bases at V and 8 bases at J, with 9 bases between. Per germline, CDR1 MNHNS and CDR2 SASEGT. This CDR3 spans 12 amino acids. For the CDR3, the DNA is TGTGCCAGCAGTGAACCCTCTGTGGGCTACACCTTC. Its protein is CASSEPSVGYTF.

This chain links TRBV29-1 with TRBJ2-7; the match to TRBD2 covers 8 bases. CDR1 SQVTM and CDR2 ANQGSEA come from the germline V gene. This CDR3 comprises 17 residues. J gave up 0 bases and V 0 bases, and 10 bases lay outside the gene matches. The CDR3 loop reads CSVEDRSAGVNSYEQYF. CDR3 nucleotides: TGCAGCGTTGAAGATCGCTCAGCGGGGGTGAACTCCTACGAGCAGTACTTC.